Listed here are 20 T cell receptor beta chains from one sample, sequenced in a study of cytomegalovirus exposure and HLA in healthy donors. The PCR used 60 Vbeta and 13 Jbeta primers. Sequencing was performed with immunoSEQ multiplex PCR; in TCRdb, only in-frame clones are kept and a portion is missing. The sample contains 120,000 to 150,000 clones, approximately 79% of which appear only once. The specimen sequenced was PBMCs. Receptor source: a woman between 40 and 50 years old in good health and CMV-seropositive.

The genes are TRBV7-2 and TRBJ1-5; D remains unclear. V lost 2 bases, J lost 0 bases, and 11 bases lay in between. Germline CDR1 and CDR2: SGHTA and FQGNSA. There are 16 residues in the CDR3. The CDR3 spells CASSLQSGYSNQPQHF. CDR3 DNA sequence: TGTGCCAGCAGCTTACAATCGGGGTATAGCAATCAGCCCCAGCATTTT. The full variable domain, its missing parts supplied by reference TRBV7-2 and TRBJ1-5, is GAGVSQSPSNKVTEKGKDVELRCDPISGHTALYWYRQSLGQGLEFLIYFQGNSAPDKSGLPSDRFSAERTGGSVSTLTIQRTQQEDSAVYLCASSLQSGYSNQPQHFGDGTRLSIL.

V gene TRBV28 combines with J gene TRBJ1-2, with D hard to call. The V and J ends lost 5 bases and 8 bases respectively, with 9 bases between them. The CDR3 loop spans 11 amino acids. Germline loops: CDR1 MDHEN, CDR2 SYDVKM. The CDR3 is CASSGPSGYTF. As DNA, the CDR3 is TGTGCCAGCAGTGGGCCCTCAGGCTACACCTTC.

The genes are TRBV2 and TRBJ1-4; D is perhaps TRBD1 (5 bases). V gave up 5 bases and J gave up 8 bases, with 12 bases separating them. Germline loops: CDR1 SNHLY, CDR2 FYNNEI. The CDR3 extends over 13 amino acids. The CDR3 bases are TGTGCCAGCAGTCGGGGGGGTCTAGAAAAACTGTTTTTT. It encodes CASSRGGLEKLFF.

The chain links TRBV29-1 to TRBJ2-7; D is undetermined. Trimming took 4 bases from V and 1 from J, leaving 14 bases between them. In germline, CDR1 is SQVTM, CDR2 ANQGSEA. This CDR3 contains 14 residues. For the CDR3, the DNA is TGCAGCGTTGCTAACAGTATTAATTCCTACGAGCAGTACTTC. It is translated as CSVANSINSYEQYF.

The V and J genes are TRBV5-1 and TRBJ1-1, with D maybe TRBD1 (5 bases). CDR3 length: 13 amino acids. Germline V gene sequence: CDR1 SGHRS, CDR2 YFSETQ. Trimming pared 1 base from V and 5 bases from J, leaving 9 bases between. The DNA of the CDR3 is TGCGCCAGCAGCTTGAGAAGGGGTACTGAAGCTTTCTTT. This encodes CASSLRRGTEAFF.

The chain couples TRBV5-4 to TRBJ1-4; D possibly corresponds to TRBD1 (5 bases). V lost 0 bases and J 8 bases, leaving 11 bases between the germline ends. The CDR3 totals 14 residues. Germline values: CDR1 SGHNT, CDR2 YYREEE (reference sequence). For the CDR3, the DNA is TGTGCCAGCAGCTTGGAAGGGGTGAGCGAAAAACTGTTTTTT. This codes for CASSLEGVSEKLFF. Full variable domain (missing parts from reference TRBV5-4 and TRBJ1-4): ETGVTQSPTHLIKTRGQQVTLRCSSQSGHNTVSWYQQALGQGPQFIFQYYREEENGRGNFPPRFSGLQFPNYSSELNVNALELDDSALYLCASSLEGVSEKLFFGSGTQLSVL.

In its sample, this clone was seen a few times. The chain carries TRBV6-5 and TRBJ1-2; perhaps TRBD1 as D (6 bases). The CDR3 is 12 residues long. CDR1 and CDR2 (germline): MNHEY, SVGAGI. V shed 6 bases and J shed 8 bases, with 13 bases lying between them. CDR3 sequence: CASRTQGSGYTF. Written as DNA, the CDR3 is TGTGCCAGCAGGACACAGGGAAGCGGCTACACCTTC.

This clone was recorded once. V is TRBV7-6 and J is TRBJ2-1, with D possibly matching TRBD1 (5 bases). The CDR3 loop spans 14 amino acids. Germline loops: CDR1 SGHVS, CDR2 FNYEAQ. Trimming removed 8 bases at V and 6 bases at J, with 17 bases between. In nucleotides, the CDR3 is TGTGCCAGCGCGGTAGGGGTGAGGAGCAATGAGCAGTTCTTC. Its protein is CASAVGVRSNEQFF.

In this sample, this clone turned up a few times. This chain uses TRBV19 with TRBJ1-2, with a possible D match to TRBD1 (5 bases). The CDR3 is 14 residues long. V was pared by 4 bases and J by 7 bases, with 16 bases between. Germline CDR1 LNHDA, CDR2 SQIVND (reference sequence). The CDR3 spells CASSTGGSGSGYTF. CDR3 nucleotides: TGTGCCAGTAGTACCGGGGGGTCCGGCAGTGGCTACACCTTC.

V and J are TRBV4-1 and TRBJ1-2; D gene unclear. In germline, CDR1 is MGHRA, CDR2 YSYEKL. CDR3 length: 15 residues. V lost 0 bases and J lost 5, with 13 bases in between. This CDR3 reads CASSQETLIGYGYTF. The CDR3 nucleotides are TGCGCCAGCAGCCAAGAGACTCTAATCGGGTATGGCTACACCTTC.

The chain employs TRBV5-4 and TRBJ1-1, with 9 bases matching TRBD1. The germline CDR1 and CDR2 sequences are SGHNT and YYREEE (reference sequence). The ends lost 5 bases at V and 5 bases at J; junction bases unmatched: 4. The CDR3 runs 13 residues. CDR3 bases: TGTGCCAGCAGGAGGACAGGGGTGACTGAAGCTTTCTTT. Translation: CASRRTGVTEAFF.

CDR3 nucleotides: TGTGCTAGTGGGCGACGCGGGACGGACTCCTACAATGAGCAGTTCTTC. It specifies CASGRRGTDSYNEQFF. This chain links TRBV12-5 with TRBJ2-1, with D perhaps TRBD2 (6 bases). The CDR3 extends over 16 amino acids. With 6 bases removed from V and 0 bases from J, the gap between germline ends came to 15 bases. Germline loops: CDR1 LGHNT, CDR2 FRNRAP.

In DNA form, the CDR3 reads TGCGCCAGCAGAGCTTGGATAGCGTCGGACCAAGAGACCCAGTACTTC. This translates into CASRAWIASDQETQYF. The rearrangement uses TRBV5-1 and TRBJ2-5; D possibly corresponds to TRBD2 (5 bases). The CDR3 covers 16 residues. Trimming stripped 5 bases from V and 0 bases from J, with 17 bases between. CDR1 and CDR2 (germline): SGHRS, YFSETQ.

J is TRBJ1-3 and V is TRBV11-3; D perhaps matches TRBD1 (6 bases). Germline V gene lookup returns CDR1 SGHNT and CDR2 YENEEA. Trimming removed 1 base from V and 0 bases from J, with 16 bases in between. This CDR3 is built from 18 residues. CDR3 loop: CASSLGPRGLSSGNTIYF. The CDR3 bases are TGTGCCAGCAGCTTAGGTCCCAGGGGACTAAGCTCTGGAAACACCATATATTTT.

The rearrangement uses TRBV28 and TRBJ1-5; weak D call: TRBD1 (5 bases). V lost 3 bases to trimming and J lost 3 bases, with 15 bases between them. The CDR3 has 16 residues. In germline, CDR1 is MDHEN, CDR2 SYDVKM. CDR3 coding DNA: TGTGCCAGCAGTTTTTTGTCCAGGGTCACCAATCAGCCCCAGCATTTT. Protein: CASSFLSRVTNQPQHF.

V usage is TRBV28 and J usage is TRBJ2-5, with 11 bases identical to TRBD2. Germline V gene data show CDR1 as MDHEN and CDR2 as SYDVKM. V was pared by 5 bases and J by 2 bases, with 4 bases of the junction left unmatched. This CDR3 contains 15 residues. This CDR3 is CASSILAGGQETQYF. CDR3 nucleotides: TGTGCCAGCAGTATTCTAGCGGGGGGACAAGAGACCCAGTACTTC.

The rearrangement uses TRBV6-1 and TRBJ2-7; TRBD2 matches 7 bases. Germline-derived CDR1 and CDR2 are MNHNS and SASEGT. The CDR3 is made up of 15 amino acids. The V segment lost 2 bases and the J segment 3 bases; nucleotides outside the gene matches: 7. CDR3 sequence reads: CASSELGQRGYEQYF. The CDR3 DNA sequence: TGTGCCAGCAGTGAACTTGGCCAGCGGGGCTACGAGCAGTACTTC.

The chain uses TRBV29-1 and TRBJ2-1, with TRBD2 identical over 11 bases. CDR3 length equals 15 residues. The germline gives CDR1 SQVTM, CDR2 ANQGSEA. The trim removed 4 bases at V and 6 bases at J, leaving 8 bases unmatched. The DNA of the CDR3 is TGCAGCGTTGGACTAGCGGGGTGGCCCGTCAATGAGCAGTTCTTC. This sequence encodes CSVGLAGWPVNEQFF.

The chain joins TRBV10-3 to TRBJ1-3; D gene uncertain. Trimming removed 4 bases from V and 0 bases from J, with 7 bases in between. The CDR3 length is 14 residues. Looked up from germline, CDR1 is ENHRY and CDR2 is SYGVKD. The CDR3 protein is CAISGTSSGNTIYF. The CDR3 DNA follows: TGTGCCATCAGTGGAACGAGCTCTGGAAACACCATATATTTT.

The chain is built from TRBV6-6 and TRBJ1-2; possibly TRBD1 for D (5 bases). The CDR3 length is 14 residues. V lost 6 bases, J lost 8 bases, and 19 bases lay in between. Germline-derived CDR1 and CDR2 are MNHNY and SVGAGI (reference sequence). CDR3 nucleotide sequence: TGTGCCAGCAGGGGCAGTACCCCTGGGGGGGGCTACACCTTC. It codes for CASRGSTPGGGYTF.